Included here is one TCR beta chain sequence, with context. This clone was seen just once. The clone's antigen remains unknown. The record has no base qualities; no much larger clone is one base away. Whole blood was collected in K2EDTA tubes by collaborating institutions according to the institutions' own protocols. For TCRbeta analysis, collaborators shipped samples in one of three forms: frozen whole blood, isolated PBMCs, or DNA extracted from either of those sample types. TCRbeta CDR3 regions were amplified from genomic DNA by means of the immunoSEQ Assay, a bias-controlled multiplex PCR. Per the source publication's procedure: The number of nucleated cells in each sample was estimated by amplification of reference gene primers within the assay. Sequence reads were collapsed and filtered to measure the absolute abundance of every unique TCRbeta CDR3 rearrangement. For each sample, productive Simpson clonality was calculated as the square root of Simpson's diversity index across productive rearrangements. This immuneACCESS table, as held by TCRdb, lists in-frame sequences with V and J called but not all clones. Of the missing ones, under half trace to an unresolved V gene in checked studies; the others have no known cause. That table furnishes V, J and clone size, whereas the DNA furnished D and trimming. The sample yields tens of thousands of clones; 80% to 90% were counted once. Roughly 1.3% of the sample is in the top ten clones.

These data come from a study of blood T cell repertoires in COVID-19 (dated by TCRdb to the early 2020s). Regarding the research as a whole: The collaborator samples originated in the United States, Italy and Spain and spanned the acute and convalescent phases of COVID-19. Where available, HLA class I and class II types were taken from metadata supplied by the sample provider and were not determined by assay-based typing. Samples came from the ongoing ImmuneRACE study (first 160 participants) plus 1,254 subjects from 6 global collaborators. The repertoires were released in a freely available public database intended as a resource for research on the immune response to SARS-CoV-2. Subjects who had been exposed to COVID-19, were actively infected with it, or had recovered from it provided the deeply sampled blood TCRbeta repertoires that made up the dataset. The prospective study material was composed of cDNA or gDNA derived from T cells, B-cell-depleted T cells, or PBMCs. Nearly every sample came with metadata listing a de-identified subject ID, COVID-19 status, age in years and sex. Findings and caveats that apply to the study as a whole: How much clinical and demographic metadata was included differed by source and by participant, and the metadata was provided uncurated.

The sequence came from a man between 60 and 70 years old with acute or convalescent COVID-19. The sequenced sample was peripheral blood.

The CDR3 amino acid sequence is: CASSLVGRPTGEQYF. In nucleotides, the sequence is TGTGCCAGCAGCTTGGTGGGTAGACCCACGGGAGAGCAGTACTTC. The chain uses TRBV5-4 and TRBJ2-7, and possibly TRBD2, on 5 matching bases. Including cysteine and phenylalanine, the CDR3 has 15 amino acids. The kept DNA is CDR3 alone, 45 bases in frame from the first base. V is cut by 0 bases and J by 7 bases, and the space between the germline ends is 17 bases. CDR1 and CDR2, looked up from the germline V gene (reference sequence), are SGHNT and YYREEE.